Sequencing of this TCR beta chain was carried out in a study of Graves' ophthalmopathy and Graves' hyperthyroidism. CDR3 size: 14 residues. CDR1 MNHNS and CDR2 SASEGT come from the germline V gene. Trimming cost V 2 bases and J 7 bases; bases outside gene matches: 8. The TCR beta CDR3 regions underwent amplification from RNA transcripts. RT-PCR with HTBI primers came first, then second-round multiplex PCR. From the multiplex PCR reads, TCRdb called clonotypes with MiXCR, one entry per CDR3 protein. The table shows just over 600,000 distinct CDR3 sequences, with 22% occurring only once. A diagnosis was made from clinical symptoms together with serum thyroxine, TRAb, thyroid ultrasound and orbital computed tomography.

The genes are TRBV6-1 and TRBJ2-7, with TRBD1 matching over 7 bases. The TCR originated in a woman aged 18-29 years with stable Graves' hyperthyroidism. Some clones in this sample may be carry-over from other donors' samples. The sample consisted of peripheral blood. This CDR3 is CASSERTGPIEQYF. The CDR3 coding sequence is TGTGCCAGCAGTGAAAGGACAGGACCAATTGAGCAGTACTTC.